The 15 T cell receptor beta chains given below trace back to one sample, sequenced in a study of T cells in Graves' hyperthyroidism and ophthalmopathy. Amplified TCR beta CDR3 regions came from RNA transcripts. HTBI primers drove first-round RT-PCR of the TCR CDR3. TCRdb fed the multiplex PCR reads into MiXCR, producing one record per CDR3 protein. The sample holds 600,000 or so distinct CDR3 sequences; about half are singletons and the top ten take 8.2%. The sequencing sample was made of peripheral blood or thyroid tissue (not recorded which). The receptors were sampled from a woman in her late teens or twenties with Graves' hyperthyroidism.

The CDR3: CASSFTGTGVEQYF. The CDR3, as DNA: TGTGCCAGCAGCTTCACCGGGACAGGGGTCGAGCAGTACTTC. This chain connects TRBV7-8 to TRBJ2-7, with TRBD1 matching 10 bases. Per the germline V gene, CDR1 is SGHVS and CDR2 is FQNEAQ. With V trimmed by 3 bases and J by 6 bases, 5 bases remained unmatched. CDR3 size: 14 residues.

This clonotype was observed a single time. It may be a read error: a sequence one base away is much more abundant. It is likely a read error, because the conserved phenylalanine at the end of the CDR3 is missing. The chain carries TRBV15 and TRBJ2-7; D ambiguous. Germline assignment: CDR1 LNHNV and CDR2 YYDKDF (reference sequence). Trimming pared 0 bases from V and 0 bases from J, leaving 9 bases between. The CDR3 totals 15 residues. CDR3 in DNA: TGTGCCACCAGCAGAGATCAAGTGAGCTCCTACGAGCAGTACCTC. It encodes CATSRDQVSSYEQYL.

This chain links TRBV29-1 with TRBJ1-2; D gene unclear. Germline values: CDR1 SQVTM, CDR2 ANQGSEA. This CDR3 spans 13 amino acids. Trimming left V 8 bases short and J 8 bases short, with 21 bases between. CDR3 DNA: TGCAGCAGTTCGTCCCCAACGGGAACGGGCTACACCTTC. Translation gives CSSSSPTGTGYTF.

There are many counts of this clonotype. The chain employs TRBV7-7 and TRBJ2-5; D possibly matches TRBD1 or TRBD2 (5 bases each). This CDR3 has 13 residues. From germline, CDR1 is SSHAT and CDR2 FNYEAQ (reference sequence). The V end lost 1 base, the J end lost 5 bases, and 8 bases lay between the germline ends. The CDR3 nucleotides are TGTGCCAGCAGCTTAGGGGGGAGTGAGACCCAGTACTTC. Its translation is CASSLGGSETQYF. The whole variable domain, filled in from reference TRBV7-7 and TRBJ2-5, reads GAGVSQSPRYKVTKRGQDVTLRCDPISSHATLYWYQQALGQGPEFLTYFNYEAQPDKSGLPSDRFSAERPEGSISTLTIQRTEQRDSAMYRCASSLGGSETQYFGPGTRLLVL.

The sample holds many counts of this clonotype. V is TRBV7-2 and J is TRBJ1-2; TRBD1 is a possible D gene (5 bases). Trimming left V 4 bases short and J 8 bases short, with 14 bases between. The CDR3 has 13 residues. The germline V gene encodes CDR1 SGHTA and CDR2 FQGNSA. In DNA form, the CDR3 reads TGTGCCAGCAGCTCCTCTGGGGGAGGAGGCTACACCTTC. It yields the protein CASSSSGGGGYTF. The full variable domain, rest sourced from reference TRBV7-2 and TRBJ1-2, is GAGVSQSPSNKVTEKGKDVELRCDPISGHTALYWYRQSLGQGLEFLIYFQGNSAPDKSGLPSDRFSAERTGGSVSTLTIQRTQQEDSAVYLCASSSSGGGGYTFGSGTRLTVV.

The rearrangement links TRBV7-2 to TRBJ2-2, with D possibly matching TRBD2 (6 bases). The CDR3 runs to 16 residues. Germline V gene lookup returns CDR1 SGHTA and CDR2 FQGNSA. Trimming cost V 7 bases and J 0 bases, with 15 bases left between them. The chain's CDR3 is CASTLIRGSNTGELFF. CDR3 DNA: TGTGCCAGCACCCTTATCCGGGGGTCGAACACCGGGGAGCTGTTTTTT.

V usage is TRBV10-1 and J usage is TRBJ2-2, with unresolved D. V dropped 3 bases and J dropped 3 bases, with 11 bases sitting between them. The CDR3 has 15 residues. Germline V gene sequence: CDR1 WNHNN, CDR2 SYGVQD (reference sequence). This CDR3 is CASSDSGRDTGELFF. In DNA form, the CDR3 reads TGCGCCAGCAGTGATTCCGGTCGCGACACCGGGGAGCTGTTTTTT.

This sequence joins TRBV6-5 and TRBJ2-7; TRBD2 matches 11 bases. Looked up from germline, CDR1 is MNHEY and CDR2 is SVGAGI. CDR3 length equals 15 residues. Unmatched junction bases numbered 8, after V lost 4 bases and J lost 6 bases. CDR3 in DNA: TGTGCCAGCAGTTCGATCCTTAGCGGGAGGGGCGAGCAGTACTTC. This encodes CASSSILSGRGEQYF.

The DNA of the CDR3 is TGCGCAGGACTAGCGGCTTACAATGAGCAGTTCTTC. Amino acids: CAGLAAYNEQFF. The genes are TRBV29-1 and TRBJ2-1; TRBD2 matches 10 bases. This CDR3 is built from 12 residues. Germline V gives CDR1 SQVTM, CDR2 ANQGSEA.

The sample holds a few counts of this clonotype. The CDR3 region has the DNA TGTGCCAGCAGCTGGACAGTCAGAAACACTGAAGCTTTCTTT. Encoded protein: CASSWTVRNTEAFF. The chain uses TRBV13 and TRBJ1-1, with TRBD1 as a possible D gene (6 bases). Between the trimmed V and J ends, which lost 4 bases and 2 bases, there was a span of 11 bases. Germline V gives CDR1 PRHDT, CDR2 FYEKMQ (reference sequence). This CDR3 spans 14 amino acids.

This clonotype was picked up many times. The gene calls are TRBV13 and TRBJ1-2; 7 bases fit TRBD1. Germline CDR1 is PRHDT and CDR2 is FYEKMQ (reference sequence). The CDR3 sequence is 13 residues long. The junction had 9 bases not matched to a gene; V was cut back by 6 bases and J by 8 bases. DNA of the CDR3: TGTGCCAGCAGATTTCGACAGGGTGAAGGCTACACCTTC. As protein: CASRFRQGEGYTF. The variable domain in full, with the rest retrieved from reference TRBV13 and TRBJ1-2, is AAGVIQSPRHLIKEKRETATLKCYPIPRHDTVYWYQQGPGQDPQFLISFYEKMQSDKGSIPDRFSAQQFSDYHSELNMSSLELGDSALYFCASRFRQGEGYTFGSGTRLTVV.

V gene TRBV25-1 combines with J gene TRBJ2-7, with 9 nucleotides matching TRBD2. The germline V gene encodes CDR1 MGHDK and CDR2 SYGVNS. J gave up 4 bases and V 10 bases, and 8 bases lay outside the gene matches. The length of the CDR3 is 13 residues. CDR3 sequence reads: CAIGSGSVYEQYF. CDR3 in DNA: TGTGCCATAGGTAGCGGGAGTGTGTACGAGCAGTACTTC.

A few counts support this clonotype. The CDR3 region has the DNA TGTGCCAGCAGCCCGGACTCCCCCAACACCGGGGAGCTGTTTTTT. Translation: CASSPDSPNTGELFF. The rearrangement joins TRBV7-8 to TRBJ2-2; tentatively, D is TRBD2 (5 bases). Germline CDR1 is SGHVS and CDR2 is FQNEAQ. CDR3 length equals 15 residues. The V end lost 5 bases, the J end lost 2 bases, and 12 bases lay between the germline ends.

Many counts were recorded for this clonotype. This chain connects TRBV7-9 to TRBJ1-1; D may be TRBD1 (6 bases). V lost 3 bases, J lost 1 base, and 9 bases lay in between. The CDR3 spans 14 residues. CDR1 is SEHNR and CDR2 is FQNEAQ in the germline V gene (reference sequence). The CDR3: CASSLGAGNTEAFF. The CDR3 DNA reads TGTGCCAGCAGCTTGGGGGCAGGGAACACTGAAGCTTTCTTT.

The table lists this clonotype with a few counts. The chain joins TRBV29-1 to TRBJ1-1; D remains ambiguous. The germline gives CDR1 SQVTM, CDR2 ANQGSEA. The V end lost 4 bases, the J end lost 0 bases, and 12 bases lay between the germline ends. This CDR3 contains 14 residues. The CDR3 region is CSVVPFDLNTEAFF. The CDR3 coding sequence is TGCAGCGTTGTCCCGTTTGATCTGAACACTGAAGCTTTCTTT.